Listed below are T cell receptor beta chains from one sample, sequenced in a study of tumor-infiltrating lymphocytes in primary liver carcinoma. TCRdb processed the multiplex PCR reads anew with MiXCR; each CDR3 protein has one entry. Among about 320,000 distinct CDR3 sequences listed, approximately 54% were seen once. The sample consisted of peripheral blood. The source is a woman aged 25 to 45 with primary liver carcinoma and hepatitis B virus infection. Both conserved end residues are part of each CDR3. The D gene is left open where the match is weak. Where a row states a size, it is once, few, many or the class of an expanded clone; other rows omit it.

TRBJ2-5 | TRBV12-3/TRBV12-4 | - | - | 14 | TGTGCCAGCAGTTTTTTGGGTCAGCAAGAGACCCAGTACTTC | CASSFLGQQETQYF
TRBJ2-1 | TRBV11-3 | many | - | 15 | TGTGCCAGCAGCTCTGGGCAGGGCTCCTACAATGAGCAGTTCTTC | CASSSGQGSYNEQFF
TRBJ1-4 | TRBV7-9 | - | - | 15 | TGTGCCAGCTGCTACTCGGACAGCCTTCGGAATAAACTGTTTTTT | CASCYSDSLRNKLFF
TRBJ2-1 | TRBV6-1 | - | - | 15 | TGTGCCAGCAGTGAGCGGGACAGCGACCCGATTGGGCAGTTCTTC | CASSERDSDPIGQFF
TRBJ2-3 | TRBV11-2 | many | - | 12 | TGTGCCAGCAGCTTCAAGGGAGATACGCAGTATTTT | CASSFKGDTQYF
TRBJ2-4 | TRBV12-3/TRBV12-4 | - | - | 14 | TGTGCCAGCACCCCTAACAGGGGAGGGGGCATTCAGTACTTC | CASTPNRGGGIQYF
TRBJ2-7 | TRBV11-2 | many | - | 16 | TGTGCCAGCAGCTCAGATGCCAAGACTCCAGGCTACGAGCAGTACTTC | CASSSDAKTPGYEQYF
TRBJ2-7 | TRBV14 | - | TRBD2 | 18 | TGTGCCAGCAGCCGAAGACCGGGACTAGCGGCCAGCTCCTACGAGCAGTACTTC | CASSRRPGLAASSYEQYF
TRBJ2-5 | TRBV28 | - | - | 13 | TGTGCCAGCAGTTTAGACGGTTGGGAGACCCAGTACTTC | CASSLDGWETQYF
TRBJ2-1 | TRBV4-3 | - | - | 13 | TGTGCCAGCAGCCAAGAGAGGTCCAGTGAGCAGTCCTTC | CASSQERSSEQSF
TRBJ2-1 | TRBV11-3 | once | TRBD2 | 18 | TGTGCCAGCAGCGTTGGAACTAGCGGGAGACCCCCCTACAATGAGCAGTTCTTC | CASSVGTSGRPPYNEQFF
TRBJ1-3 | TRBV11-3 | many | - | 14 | TGTGCCAGCAGCTTTCCAAGCTCTGGAAACACCATATATTTT | CASSFPSSGNTIYF
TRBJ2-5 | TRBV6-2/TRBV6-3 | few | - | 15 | TGTGCCAGCAGTACCGGGACCCTGGATCGGGAGACCCAGTACTTC | CASSTGTLDRETQYF
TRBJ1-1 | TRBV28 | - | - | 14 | TGTGCCAGCAGTTTTCCCGACACCGCCACTGAAGCTTTCTTT | CASSFPDTATEAFF
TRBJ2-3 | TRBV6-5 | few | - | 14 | TGTGCCAGCCGAAGGGCCCCCGCAACAGATACGCAGTATTTT | CASRRAPATDTQYF
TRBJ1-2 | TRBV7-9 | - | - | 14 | TGTGCCAGCAACTCACCCGGGACGGTCTATGGCTACACTTTC | CASNSPGTVYGYTF
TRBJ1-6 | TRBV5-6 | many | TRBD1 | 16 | TGTGCCAGCAGCTCGACCCCGGGACAGGGGAATTCACCCCTCCACTTT | CASSSTPGQGNSPLHF
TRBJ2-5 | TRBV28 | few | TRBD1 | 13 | TGTGCCAGCAGGGGACAGGGGGGCGAGACCCAGTACTTC | CASRGQGGETQYF
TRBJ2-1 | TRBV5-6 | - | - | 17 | TGTGCCAGCAGCTTTGACCCCTCCCACCAATATGGGAATGAGCAGTTCTTC | CASSFDPSHQYGNEQFF